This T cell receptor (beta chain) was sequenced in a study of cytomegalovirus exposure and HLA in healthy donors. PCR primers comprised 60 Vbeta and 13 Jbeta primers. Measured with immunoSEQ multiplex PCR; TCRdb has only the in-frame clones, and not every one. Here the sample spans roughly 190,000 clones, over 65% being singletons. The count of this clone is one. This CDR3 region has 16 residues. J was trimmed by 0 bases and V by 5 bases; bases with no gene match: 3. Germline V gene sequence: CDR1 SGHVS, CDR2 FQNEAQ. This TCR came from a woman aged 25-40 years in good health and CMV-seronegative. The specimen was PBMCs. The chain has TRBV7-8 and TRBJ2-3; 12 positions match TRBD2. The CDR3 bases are TGTGCCAGCAGCCCCGGGACTAGCGGGAGCACAGATACGCAGTATTTT. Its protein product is CASSPGTSGSTDTQYF.